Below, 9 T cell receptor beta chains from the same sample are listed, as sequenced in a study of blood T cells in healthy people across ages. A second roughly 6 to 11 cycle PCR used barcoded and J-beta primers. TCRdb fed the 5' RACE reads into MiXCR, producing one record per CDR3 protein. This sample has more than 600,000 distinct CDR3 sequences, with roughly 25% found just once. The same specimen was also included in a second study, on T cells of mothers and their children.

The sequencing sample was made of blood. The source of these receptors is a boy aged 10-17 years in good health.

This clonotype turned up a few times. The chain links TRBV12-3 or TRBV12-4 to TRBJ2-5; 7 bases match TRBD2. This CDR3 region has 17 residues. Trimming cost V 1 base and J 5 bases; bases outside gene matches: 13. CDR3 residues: CASSLVGGTLVHETQYF. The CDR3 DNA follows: TGTGCCAGCAGTTTAGTGGGGGGGACCTTGGTACATGAGACCCAGTACTTC.

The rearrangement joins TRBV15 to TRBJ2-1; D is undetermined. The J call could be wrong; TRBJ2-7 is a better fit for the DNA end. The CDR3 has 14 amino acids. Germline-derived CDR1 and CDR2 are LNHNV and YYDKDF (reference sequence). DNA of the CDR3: TGTGCCACCAGCAGAGATGTAGAGATCTACGAGCAGTACTTC. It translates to CATSRDVEIYEQYF.

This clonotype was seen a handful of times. The CDR3 DNA sequence: TGTGCCAGTAGTTCGACAGGGGCAGATACGCAGTATTTT. The encoded protein is CASSSTGADTQYF. This chain joins TRBV19 and TRBJ2-3, with 8 bases matching TRBD1. Trimming removed 5 bases from V and 4 bases from J; junction bases left unmatched: 2. This CDR3 region has 13 residues. Germline V gene data show CDR1 as LNHDA and CDR2 as SQIVND (reference sequence). Full variable domain (rest looked up from reference TRBV19 and TRBJ2-3): DGGITQSPKYLFRKEGQNVTLSCEQNLNHDAMYWYRQDPGQGLRLIYYSQIVNDFQKGDIAEGYSVSREKKESFPLTVTSAQKNPTAFYLCASSSTGADTQYFGPGTRLTVL.

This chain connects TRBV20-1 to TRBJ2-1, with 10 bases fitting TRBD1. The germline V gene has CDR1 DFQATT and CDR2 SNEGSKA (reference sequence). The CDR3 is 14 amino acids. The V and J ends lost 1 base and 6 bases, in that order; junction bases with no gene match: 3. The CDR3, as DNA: TGCAGTGCTAGAGGACGGACAGGGGGCAATGAGCAGTTCTTC. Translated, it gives CSARGRTGGNEQFF.

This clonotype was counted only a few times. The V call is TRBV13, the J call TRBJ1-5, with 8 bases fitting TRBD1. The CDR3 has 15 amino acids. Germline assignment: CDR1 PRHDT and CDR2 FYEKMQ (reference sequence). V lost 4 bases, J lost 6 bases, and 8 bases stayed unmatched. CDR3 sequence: CASSSGRGQGQPQHF. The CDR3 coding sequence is TGTGCCAGCAGCTCTGGCAGGGGGCAGGGTCAGCCCCAGCATTTT.

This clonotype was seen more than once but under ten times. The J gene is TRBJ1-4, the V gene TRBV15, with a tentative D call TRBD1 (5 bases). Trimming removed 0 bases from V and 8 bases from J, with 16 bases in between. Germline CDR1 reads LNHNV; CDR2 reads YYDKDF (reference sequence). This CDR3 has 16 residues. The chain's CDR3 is CATSRDTTGEEEKLFF. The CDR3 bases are TGTGCCACCAGCAGAGATACCACGGGGGAGGAAGAAAAACTGTTTTTT.

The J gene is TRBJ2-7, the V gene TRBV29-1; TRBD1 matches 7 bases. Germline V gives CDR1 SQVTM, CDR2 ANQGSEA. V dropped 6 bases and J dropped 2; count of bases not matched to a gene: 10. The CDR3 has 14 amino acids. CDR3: CSVGVDRVTYEQYF. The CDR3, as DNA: TGCAGCGTGGGTGTAGACAGGGTAACCTACGAGCAGTACTTC.

DNA of the CDR3: TGTGCCAGCAGCCGGACAGGGAGAAGCTACGAGCAGTACTTC. Translated, it gives CASSRTGRSYEQYF. The chain couples TRBV3-1 to TRBJ2-1; the match to TRBD1 covers 8 bases. The J call could be wrong; TRBJ2-7 is a better fit for the DNA end. Germline-derived CDR1 and CDR2 are LGHDT and YNNKEL (reference sequence). The CDR3 has 14 amino acids.

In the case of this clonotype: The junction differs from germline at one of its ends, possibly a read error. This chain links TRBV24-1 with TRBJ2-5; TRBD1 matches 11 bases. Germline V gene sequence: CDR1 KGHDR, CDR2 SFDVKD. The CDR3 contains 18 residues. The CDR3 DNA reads TGTGTCACCAGTGGGGACAGGGGGTTCCCGCGTGAGAAAGAGACCCAGTACTTC. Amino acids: CVTSGDRGFPREKETQYF.